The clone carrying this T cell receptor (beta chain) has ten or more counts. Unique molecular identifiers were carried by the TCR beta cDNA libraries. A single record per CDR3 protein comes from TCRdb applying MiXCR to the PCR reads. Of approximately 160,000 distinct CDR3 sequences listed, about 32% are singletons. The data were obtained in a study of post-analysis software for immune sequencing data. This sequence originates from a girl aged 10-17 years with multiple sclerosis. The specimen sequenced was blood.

CDR3 DNA: TGCAGCGCTGCAGGAGACACCCCCTACGAGCAGTACTTC. Translation: CSAAGDTPYEQYF. The rearrangement uses TRBV29-1 and TRBJ2-7; the D is unclear. With 7 bases removed from V and 2 bases from J, the gap between germline ends came to 15 bases. Germline loops: CDR1 SQVTM, CDR2 ANQGSEA. This CDR3 region has 13 residues.